The 32 T cell receptor beta chains below all came from one sample that was sequenced in a study of breast tumors, draining lymph nodes, adjacent tissues. Samples came from axillary lymph nodes draining the breast cancer. TCRdb independently ran MiXCR on the multiplex PCR reads; one entry per CDR3 protein. The data contain about 230,000 distinct CDR3 sequences, approximately 30% of them singletons. Sequences were obtained from axillary lymph node tissue. The receptors here all came from a female donor with breast cancer. Some clones in this sample may be carry-over from other donors' samples.

This clonotype was observed at least ten times. This sequence joins TRBV4-3 and TRBJ2-1, with 9 bases matching TRBD2. The junction had 11 bases not matched to a gene; V was cut back by 4 bases and J by 4 bases. The CDR3 contains 17 residues. Looked up from germline, CDR1 is LGHNA and CDR2 is YSLEER. The CDR3, as DNA: TGCGCCAGCAGCCCCCAGATGGCTAGCGGGACTTACAATGAGCAGTTCTTC. It is translated as CASSPQMASGTYNEQFF.

There are many counts of this clonotype. This chain joins TRBV4-1 and TRBJ2-7; tentative D call: TRBD2 (5 bases). The CDR3 length is 17 residues. Germline V gives CDR1 MGHRA, CDR2 YSYEKL. V shed 6 bases and J shed 3 bases, with 24 bases lying between them. CDR3 in amino acids: CASSLYPERERIYEQYF. The CDR3 DNA is TGCGCCAGCAGTCTCTACCCCGAGAGGGAGAGGATCTACGAGCAGTACTTC.

This clonotype was seen ten or more times. The chain is built from TRBV12-3 or TRBV12-4 and TRBJ1-4; TRBD1 agrees at 7 bases. With 2 bases clipped from V and 5 bases from J, the junction kept 11 bases outside the gene matches. The CDR3 runs 17 residues. The CDR3 sequence: CASSLLKGAFYNEKLFF. In DNA form, the CDR3 reads TGTGCCAGCAGTTTACTAAAGGGGGCGTTTTACAATGAAAAACTGTTTTTT.

In its sample, this clonotype was seen a few times. Being one base from a much bigger clone, this may be a read error. The chain couples TRBV4-2 to TRBJ2-2; D unresolved. Trimming took 7 bases from V and 5 from J, leaving 8 bases between them. The CDR3 runs to 12 residues. Germline CDR1 is LGHNA and CDR2 is YNFKEQ. CDR3 coding DNA: TGTGCCAGCAACCCTCAGACCGGGGAGCTGTTTTTT. Protein product: CASNPQTGELFF.

This clonotype appeared many times. The V and J genes are TRBV20-1 and TRBJ1-6; no firm D call. In germline, CDR1 is DFQATT, CDR2 SNEGSKA (reference sequence). The V end lost 1 base, the J end lost 7 bases, and 14 bases lay between the germline ends. This CDR3 has 15 amino acids. The CDR3 loop reads CSARARGTGNSPLHF. CDR3 DNA sequence: TGCAGTGCTAGAGCCCGGGGTACTGGGAATTCACCCCTCCACTTT.

This clonotype occurred many times. The chain has TRBV30 and TRBJ2-2; 7 bases fit TRBD2. Germline V CDR1 and CDR2: GTSNPN, SVGIG (reference sequence). This CDR3 region has 15 residues. With V trimmed by 3 bases and J by 7 bases, 11 bases remained unmatched. Here the CDR3 DNA reads TGTGCCTGGAGCGGTGGAGGGAGGGTCAACGGGGAGCTGTTTTTT. Translated: CAWSGGGRVNGELFF.

This clonotype was recorded many times. This chain links TRBV20-1 with TRBJ2-1, with 7 bases matching TRBD1. Trimming removed 3 bases from V and 7 bases from J; junction bases left unmatched: 9. The CDR3 loop spans 14 amino acids. Per germline, CDR1 DFQATT and CDR2 SNEGSKA (reference sequence). CDR3 loop: CSARVFRGRNEQFF. The CDR3 bases are TGCAGTGCTAGGGTTTTTAGGGGGCGGAATGAGCAGTTCTTC.

This clonotype came up many times. The CDR3 protein is CASSLGGVSANTGELFF. The DNA for the CDR3 is TGTGCCAGCAGCTTGGGGGGGGTCTCCGCGAACACCGGGGAGCTGTTTTTT. The chain is built from TRBV5-8 and TRBJ2-2, with D perhaps matching TRBD2 (6 bases). V shed 0 bases and J shed 0 bases, with 12 bases lying between them. The CDR3 has 17 residues. CDR1 and CDR2 (germline): SGHTS, YDEGEE.

This clonotype has ten or more counts. The chain employs TRBV20-1 and TRBJ2-1; no clear D gene. This CDR3 has 12 amino acids. Between the trimmed V and J ends, which lost 4 bases and 3 bases, there was a span of 7 bases. Germline V gives CDR1 DFQATT, CDR2 SNEGSKA (reference sequence). In DNA form, the CDR3 reads TGCAGTGCTATTTATTACTACAATGAGCAGTTCTTC. Protein sequence: CSAIYYYNEQFF.

The chain combines TRBV4-2 with TRBJ2-3; 11 bases match TRBD2. This CDR3 contains 15 residues. Germline V gives CDR1 LGHNA, CDR2 YNFKEQ. V was clipped by 4 bases and J by 11 bases; unmatched bases: 11. The CDR3 sequence is CASSRLAGMSNEQYF. The CDR3 DNA sequence: TGTGCCAGCAGCCGACTAGCGGGAATGTCTAATGAGCAGTATTTT.

This clonotype was seen many times. The rearrangement links TRBV19 to TRBJ1-5; D is unclear. The ends were cut back, 0 bases at V and 0 bases at J, with 6 bases in the middle. Germline CDR1 and CDR2: LNHDA and SQIVND (reference sequence). This CDR3 contains 15 residues. As DNA, the CDR3 is TGTGCCAGTAGTATAGAAGCCTATAGCAATCAGCCCCAGCATTTT. Translating gives CASSIEAYSNQPQHF.

The table lists this clonotype with many counts. The chain employs TRBV11-1 and TRBJ2-3; no clear D gene. Between the trimmed V and J ends, which lost 5 bases and 8 bases, there was a span of 14 bases. Germline-derived CDR1 and CDR2 are SGHAT and FQDESV (reference sequence). The CDR3 runs 13 residues. The CDR3 sequence is CASSLLGYTTQYF. The CDR3 DNA follows: TGTGCCAGCAGCCTACTTGGGTATACTACGCAGTATTTT.

The sample holds many counts of this clonotype. The genes are TRBV7-9 and TRBJ1-2, with a weak D call TRBD1 (6 bases). There are 13 residues in the CDR3. V was trimmed by 6 bases and J by 6 bases, leaving 14 bases between them. CDR1 and CDR2 from the germline V gene are SEHNR and FQNEAQ (reference sequence). CDR3 sequence: CASRSGVVDGYTF. CDR3 DNA sequence: TGTGCCAGCAGGTCAGGGGTGGTAGATGGCTACACCTTC.

The V and J genes are TRBV11-2 and TRBJ2-2; D may be TRBD1 or TRBD2 (5 bases each). The CDR3 spans 12 residues. Looked up from germline, CDR1 is SGHAT and CDR2 is FQNNGV. V lost 8 bases and J lost 7, with 11 bases in between. DNA for the CDR3: TGTGCCAGCGGGGGTTATAGCGGGGAGCTGTTTTTT. Amino acid sequence: CASGGYSGELFF.

This clonotype was detected ten times or more. The gene calls are TRBV24-1 and TRBJ2-1; TRBD2 agrees at 7 bases. Losses at the gene ends were 5 bases for V and 8 bases for J; bases not matched to a gene: 5. Germline lookup yields CDR1 KGHDR and CDR2 SFDVKD. The CDR3 is 13 amino acids. As DNA, the CDR3 is TGTGCCACCAGTGGCGGGAGTAAGTATGAGCAGTTCTTC. This codes for CATSGGSKYEQFF.

V is TRBV12-3 or TRBV12-4 and J is TRBJ1-1; D might be TRBD1 (6 bases). V shed 3 bases and J shed 6 bases, with 14 bases lying between them. This CDR3 spans 14 amino acids. The CDR3 spells CASSLVQGNSEAFF. The CDR3 DNA reads as TGTGCCAGCAGTTTGGTGCAGGGGAATTCTGAAGCTTTCTTT.

This clonotype appeared many times. V is TRBV28 and J is TRBJ2-1, with D perhaps TRBD1 or TRBD2 (5 bases each). This CDR3 region has 12 residues. The V gene lost 2 bases and the J gene lost 8 bases, with 7 bases spanning the gap. Germline assignment: CDR1 MDHEN and CDR2 SYDVKM. The CDR3 region is CASSLKGHEQFF. The DNA for the CDR3 is TGTGCCAGCAGTTTAAAGGGACATGAGCAGTTCTTC.

This chain uses TRBV29-1 with TRBJ1-4; tentatively, D is TRBD1 (6 bases). Trimming cost V 5 bases and J 7 bases, with 8 bases left between them. Germline assignment: CDR1 SQVTM and CDR2 ANQGSEA. The CDR3 consists of 11 residues. The CDR3 sequence is CSVKGGEKLFF. CDR3 nucleotides: TGCAGCGTTAAAGGGGGTGAAAAACTGTTTTTT.

This clonotype appeared many times. The chain joins TRBV7-2 to TRBJ2-7, with D hard to call. The germline V gene encodes CDR1 SGHTA and CDR2 FQGNSA. Between the trimmed V and J ends, which lost 1 base and 2 bases, there was a span of 9 bases. This CDR3 contains 14 residues. The CDR3 bases are TGTGCCAGCAGCTTAGATCCGGGCCCCTACGAGCAGTACTTC. Amino acids: CASSLDPGPYEQYF. The full variable domain, in which reference TRBV7-2 and TRBJ2-7 provide the parts outside the CDR3, is GAGVSQSPSNKVTEKGKDVELRCDPISGHTALYWYRQSLGQGLEFLIYFQGNSAPDKSGLPSDRFSAERTGGSVSTLTIQRTQQEDSAVYLCASSLDPGPYEQYFGPGTRLTVT.

This clonotype has a count of ten or more. Given a much more abundant clone one base away, this may be a read error. The V gene is TRBV28, the J gene TRBJ2-7; D unresolved. With 7 bases removed from V and 5 bases from J, the gap between germline ends came to 9 bases. Germline lookup yields CDR1 MDHEN and CDR2 SYDVKM. The CDR3 runs 11 residues. The CDR3 sequence: CASTLDHEQYF. The CDR3 nucleotides read TGTGCCAGCACCCTCGACCACGAGCAGTACTTC.

This clonotype was observed a single time. The chain has TRBV6-7 and TRBJ2-3; 9 bases agree with TRBD2. Being an ORF, TRBV6-7 has a function that is uncertain. Trimming at V came to 6 bases and at J to 0 bases, leaving 16 bases not matched to a gene. This CDR3 contains 19 residues. This chain's CDR3 is CASSPGLAGTPSSTDTQYF. The CDR3 DNA follows: TGTGCCAGCAGCCCGGGACTAGCCGGGACACCTTCTAGCACAGATACGCAGTATTTT.

At least ten counts were recorded for this clonotype. The chain joins TRBV6-1 to TRBJ2-7; the D gene is possibly TRBD2 (6 bases). V was trimmed by 3 bases and J by 7 bases, leaving 16 bases between them. The CDR3 spans 14 residues. Per germline, CDR1 MNHNS and CDR2 SASEGT. CDR3 region: CASSEDYILREQYF. The CDR3, as DNA: TGTGCCAGCAGTGAGGACTACATCCTACGGGAGCAGTACTTC.

In this sample, this clonotype turned up many times. This rearrangement joins TRBV3-1 to TRBJ1-2, with D possibly being TRBD1 (5 bases). The ends were cut back, 6 bases at V and 4 bases at J, with 12 bases in the middle. In germline, CDR1 is LGHDT, CDR2 YNNKEL (reference sequence). This CDR3 comprises 13 residues. The CDR3 loop reads CASRDDSSYGYTF. The CDR3 region has the DNA TGTGCCAGCAGGGACGACAGTTCCTATGGCTACACCTTC.

This clonotype appeared many times. The rearrangement links TRBV19 to TRBJ2-1; TRBD2 matches 7 bases. The V gene's germline CDR1 is LNHDA and CDR2 SQIVND (reference sequence). J gave up 2 bases and V 5 bases, and 12 bases lay outside the gene matches. The CDR3 has 17 amino acids. The CDR3 is CASSPHPRGRTYNEQFF. The CDR3 DNA follows: TGTGCCAGTAGTCCCCATCCACGCGGGAGAACCTACAATGAGCAGTTCTTC.

This clonotype was observed at least ten times. The chain is built from TRBV25-1 and TRBJ2-7; D might be TRBD1 (6 bases). The CDR3 runs 16 residues. V shed 1 base and J shed 3 bases, with 16 bases lying between them. Germline V lookup: CDR1 MGHDK, CDR2 SYGVNS. The CDR3 here is CASSEFGAGARYEQYF. The CDR3, as DNA: TGTGCCAGCAGTGAATTTGGTGCAGGGGCTCGCTACGAGCAGTACTTC.

This clonotype was picked up many times. The chain carries TRBV19 and TRBJ2-3; 8 bases fit TRBD1. The germline V gene encodes CDR1 LNHDA and CDR2 SQIVND (reference sequence). The CDR3 is 16 amino acids. The V and J ends lost 6 bases and 1 base, in that order; junction bases with no gene match: 9. The CDR3 region has the DNA TGTGCCAGTAGCCTACTGAGGGGACAGGGCACAGATACGCAGTATTTT. This encodes CASSLLRGQGTDTQYF.

A note on this clonotype: Since no conserved phenylalanine or tryptophan closes the CDR3, a read error is the likely cause. The V gene is TRBV18, the J gene TRBJ2-5; TRBD2 is a possible D gene (6 bases). CDR1 KGHSH and CDR2 LQKENI come from the germline V gene. The CDR3 is made up of 15 amino acids. The germline V and J ends were trimmed by 3 bases and 6 bases, with 17 bases remaining between them. The CDR3 here is CASSPGEGRGKTQYL. Here the CDR3 DNA reads TGTGCCAGCTCACCCGGAGAGGGGCGGGGAAAGACCCAGTACCTC.

This clonotype was detected many times. The chain joins TRBV7-2 to TRBJ1-1; D gene unclear. The CDR3 loop spans 11 amino acids. Trimming cost V 5 bases and J 3 bases, with 4 bases left between them. Germline V gene sequence: CDR1 SGHTA, CDR2 FQGNSA. The CDR3 region is CASSLYTEAFF. The CDR3 DNA sequence: TGTGCCAGCAGCCTGTACACTGAAGCTTTCTTT.

This clonotype was picked up one time. Given a much more abundant clone one base away, this may be a read error. This sequence joins TRBV9 and TRBJ2-7; 8 bases match TRBD2. This CDR3 comprises 16 residues. Trimming took 4 bases from V and 7 from J; bases not matched to a gene: 16. CDR1 and CDR2 (germline): SGDLS, YYNGEE. The CDR3 bases are TGTGCCAGCAGCTTTAGGAGCGGGAGTGCCTACAATGAGCAGTACTTC. It is translated as CASSFRSGSAYNEQYF.

This clonotype was counted many times. This chain uses TRBV7-3 with TRBJ2-2; 9 bases line up with TRBD2. V gave up 2 bases and J gave up 0 bases; unmatched junction bases: 13. The CDR3 contains 20 residues. CDR1 is SGHTA, CDR2 FQGTGA, per germline. In nucleotides, the CDR3 is TGTGCCAGCAGCTTATCAGGACTAGCGAGAATCTCTGCGAACACCGGGGAGCTGTTTTTT. It encodes CASSLSGLARISANTGELFF.

At least ten counts were recorded for this clonotype. The CDR3 DNA sequence: TGTGCCAGCAGCTTTGGCCTAGCGGGAGGCGCTGGCACAGATACGCAGTATTTT. Residues: CASSFGLAGGAGTDTQYF. The J gene is TRBJ2-3, the V gene TRBV7-9, with 11 bases that match TRBD2. CDR1 is SEHNR and CDR2 is FQNEAQ in the germline V gene (reference sequence). CDR3 length: 18 amino acids. J was trimmed by 1 base and V by 3 bases; bases with no gene match: 9.

The table lists this clonotype with many counts. The V gene is TRBV11-1, the J gene TRBJ1-6; possible D gene TRBD1, 5 bases. Trimming cost V 1 base and J 10 bases, with 14 bases left between them. The CDR3 contains 15 residues. Per germline, CDR1 SGHAT and CDR2 FQDESV (reference sequence). The CDR3 sequence: CASSLVEGDRSPLHF. The CDR3 region has the DNA TGTGCCAGCAGCTTAGTTGAAGGGGATCGATCACCCCTCCACTTT.